This note documents a single T cell receptor beta chain sequence. The antigen is unknown. 13 Jbeta primers and 60 Vbeta primers were used for the PCR. Method: immunoSEQ multiplex PCR; TCRdb's copy keeps in-frame clones and lacks some. The table lists some 130,000 clones, 79% of them singletons, with 6.5% in the top ten. This record comes from a study of cytomegalovirus exposure and HLA in healthy donors. Study-level findings and limits: A later analysis reportedly identified an Asian-associated ancestry cluster as carrying fewer N-insertions than the approximately 670-donor mean.

This CDR3 has 14 residues. V shed 5 bases and J shed 5 bases, with 15 bases lying between them. The V gene's germline CDR1 is SGHTA and CDR2 FQGNSA. This receptor was taken from a man aged 35-49 years in good health and CMV-seropositive. This chain joins TRBV7-2 and TRBJ1-1, with D tentatively TRBD1 (6 bases). The sample taken for sequencing was PBMCs. The CDR3 sequence: CASSGGGARTEAFF. CDR3 DNA sequence: TGTGCCAGCAGCGGAGGGGGGGCACGGACTGAAGCTTTCTTT. The complete variable domain, with remaining parts taken from reference TRBV7-2 and TRBJ1-1, reads GAGVSQSPSNKVTEKGKDVELRCDPISGHTALYWYRQSLGQGLEFLIYFQGNSAPDKSGLPSDRFSAERTGGSVSTLTIQRTQQEDSAVYLCASSGGGARTEAFFGQGTRLTVV.